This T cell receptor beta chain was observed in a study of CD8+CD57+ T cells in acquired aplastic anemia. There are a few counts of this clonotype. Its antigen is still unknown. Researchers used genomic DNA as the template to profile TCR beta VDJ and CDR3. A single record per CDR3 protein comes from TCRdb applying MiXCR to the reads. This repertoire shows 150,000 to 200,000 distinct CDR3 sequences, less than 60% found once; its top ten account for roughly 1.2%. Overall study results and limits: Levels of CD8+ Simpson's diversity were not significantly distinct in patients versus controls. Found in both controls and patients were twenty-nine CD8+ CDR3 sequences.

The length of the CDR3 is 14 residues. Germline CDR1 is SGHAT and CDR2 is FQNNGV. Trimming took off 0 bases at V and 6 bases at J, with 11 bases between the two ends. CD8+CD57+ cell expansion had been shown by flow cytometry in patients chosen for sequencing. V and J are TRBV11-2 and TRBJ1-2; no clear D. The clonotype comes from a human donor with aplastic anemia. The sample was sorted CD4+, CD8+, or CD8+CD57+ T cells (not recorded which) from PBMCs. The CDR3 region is CASSLDGGSDGYTF. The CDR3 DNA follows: TGTGCCAGCAGCTTAGATGGAGGATCAGATGGCTACACCTTC.